Below, 2 T cell receptor beta chains from the same sample are listed, as sequenced in a study of glioma-infiltrating T cells after dendritic cell vaccination. Some clones are missing from TCRdb's copy, which holds only in-frame ones; the method was immunoSEQ multiplex PCR. The profile shows about 99,000 clones, roughly four fifths of them singletons. Sequencing was performed on blood, taken before dendritic cell vaccination. These receptor sequences come from a human donor with glioblastoma.

The chain carries TRBV7-2 and TRBJ2-7; D perhaps matches TRBD1 (5 bases). Germline CDR1 SGHTA, CDR2 FQGNSA. V was trimmed by 2 bases and J by 2 bases, leaving 10 bases between them. There are 14 residues in the CDR3. The DNA for the CDR3 is TGTGCCAGCAGCTTACTGCGACAGACCTACGAGCAGTACTTC. Its protein is CASSLLRQTYEQYF. Drawing the rest from reference TRBV7-2 and TRBJ2-7, the complete variable domain is GAGVSQSPSNKVTEKGKDVELRCDPISGHTALYWYRQSLGQGLEFLIYFQGNSAPDKSGLPSDRFSAERTGGSVSTLTIQRTQQEDSAVYLCASSLLRQTYEQYFGPGTRLTVT.

The CDR3 sequence is CASSLVPGSQETQYF. In DNA, the CDR3 is TGCGCCAGCAGCTTGGTGCCGGGATCGCAAGAGACCCAGTACTTC. The J gene is TRBJ2-5, the V gene TRBV5-1, with D perhaps matching TRBD2 (5 bases). V lost 0 bases, J lost 2 bases, and 11 bases lay in between. Germline values: CDR1 SGHRS, CDR2 YFSETQ. This CDR3 is 15 amino acids long.